This entry lists 14 T cell receptor beta chains sequenced from one sample in a study of shared clonotypes between healthy human individuals. TCRdb keeps only in-frame clones here, not all; method: immunoSEQ multiplex PCR. The table records about 2.4 million clones, 93% of them present only once. The sample taken for sequencing was naive CD4+ T cells from PBMCs. Subset: CD45RA+ positively selected. The receptors were sampled from a man younger than 35 in good health. Some clones in this sample may be carry-over from other donors' samples.

Worth noting for this clone: Other nucleotide sequences in the sample specify the same CDR3. The chain has TRBV20-1 and TRBJ2-5, with unresolved D. Per the germline V gene, CDR1 is DFQATT and CDR2 is SNEGSKA (reference sequence). The CDR3 sequence is 10 residues long. V gave up 6 bases and J gave up 3 bases, with 5 bases separating them. CDR3 coding DNA: TGCAGTGCCCAGAAAGAGACCCAGTACTTC. This encodes CSAQKETQYF.

This rearrangement joins TRBV5-1 to TRBJ1-4; perhaps TRBD1 as D (5 bases). The germline V and J ends were trimmed by 9 bases and 0 bases, with 15 bases remaining between them. CDR3 size: 15 residues. Germline loops: CDR1 SGHRS, CDR2 YFSETQ. In DNA, the CDR3 is TGCGCCACCGGGACCCGGAGGGCAACTAATGAAAAACTGTTTTTT. Its translation is CATGTRRATNEKLFF. Full variable domain (outside the CDR3, taken from reference TRBV5-1 and TRBJ1-4): KAGVTQTPRYLIKTRGQQVTLSCSPISGHRSVSWYQQTPGQGLQFLFEYFSETQRNKGNFPGRFSGRQFSNSRSEMNVSTLELGDSALYLCATGTRRATNEKLFFGSGTQLSVL.

The chain carries TRBV5-4 and TRBJ2-1, with 10 bases identical to TRBD2. V gave up 4 bases and J gave up 3 bases; unmatched junction bases: 7. Germline-derived CDR1 and CDR2 are SGHNT and YYREEE (reference sequence). This CDR3 region has 16 residues. The CDR3 nucleotides read TGTGCCAGCAGCCCGAAAACTAGCGGGGTCTACAATGAGCAGTTCTTC. Translated, it gives CASSPKTSGVYNEQFF.

V and J are TRBV6-6 and TRBJ1-5; 7 nucleotides line up with TRBD1. The CDR3 consists of 14 residues. Unmatched junction bases numbered 8, after V lost 6 bases and J lost 6 bases. Germline assignment: CDR1 MNHNY and CDR2 SVGAGI (reference sequence). The CDR3 bases are TGTGCCAGCAGGAAGGGACAGTACCGTCAGCCCCAGCATTTT. The encoded protein is CASRKGQYRQPQHF.

This chain links TRBV19 with TRBJ1-2; TRBD1 might be the D (5 bases). Germline assignment: CDR1 LNHDA and CDR2 SQIVND (reference sequence). The CDR3 covers 14 residues. Trimming removed 6 bases at V and 2 bases at J, with 13 bases between. The CDR3 nucleotides read TGTGCCAGTAGCCTTCAACAGGTGAACTATGGCTACACCTTC. Translating it yields CASSLQQVNYGYTF.

The chain uses TRBV27 and TRBJ2-3, with 8 bases matching TRBD1. The trim removed 3 bases at V and 3 bases at J, leaving 5 bases unmatched. The germline V gene has CDR1 MNHEY and CDR2 SMNVEV (reference sequence). The CDR3 has 15 amino acids. In nucleotides, the CDR3 is TGTGCCAGCAGTTTCGGACAGGGTGTAACAGATACGCAGTATTTT. Its translation: CASSFGQGVTDTQYF.

The chain couples TRBV27 to TRBJ1-3; D unresolved. This CDR3 region has 14 residues. CDR1 is MNHEY and CDR2 is SMNVEV in the germline V gene (reference sequence). Trimming pared 9 bases from V and 0 bases from J, leaving 12 bases between. In nucleotides, the CDR3 is TGTGCCAGTTCGACATTGAGCTCTGGAAACACCATATATTTT. Residues: CASSTLSSGNTIYF.

This clone was found once. The chain links TRBV6-5 to TRBJ2-7; 8 bases line up with TRBD1. Per germline, CDR1 MNHEY and CDR2 SVGAGI. The CDR3 spans 13 residues. V shed 6 bases, J shed 4 bases, and the junction held 5 bases outside the gene matches. For the CDR3, the DNA is TGTGCCAGCAGGGTCGGACAGGGTTACGAGCAGTACTTC. The encoded protein is CASRVGQGYEQYF.

This clone occurred once. The J gene is TRBJ2-3, the V gene TRBV30; the match to TRBD2 covers 9 bases. Germline V gives CDR1 GTSNPN, CDR2 SVGIG (reference sequence). CDR3 length equals 15 residues. V lost 0 bases, J lost 6 bases, and 7 bases stayed unmatched. The CDR3 DNA is TGTGCCTGGAGTGTAGGTAGCGGGAGCGGGGATACGCAGTATTTT. Translated: CAWSVGSGSGDTQYF.

This clone was observed a single time. The CDR3 region is CASSSLSPGELFF. CDR3 sequence (DNA): TGTGCCAGCAGCTCCCTTTCCCCCGGGGAGCTGTTTTTT. J is TRBJ2-2 and V is TRBV7-9; D is ambiguous. Trimming took off 4 bases at V and 6 bases at J, with 9 bases between the two ends. CDR1 SEHNR and CDR2 FQNEAQ come from the germline V gene (reference sequence). The CDR3 loop spans 13 amino acids.

The chain employs TRBV11-2 and TRBJ1-2; 7 bases match TRBD1. Germline CDR1 SGHAT, CDR2 FQNNGV. This CDR3 is built from 18 residues. V gave up 1 base and J gave up 2 bases; unmatched junction bases: 13. CDR3 in amino acids: CASSLVGWSGGSNYGYTF. CDR3 nucleotides: TGTGCCAGCAGCTTAGTAGGATGGTCAGGGGGTTCCAACTATGGCTACACCTTC.

This chain joins TRBV28 and TRBJ2-1; D might be TRBD2 (5 bases). CDR1 is MDHEN, CDR2 SYDVKM, per germline. This CDR3 region has 12 residues. Trimming removed 4 bases from V and 12 bases from J, with 13 bases in between. CDR3 amino acids: CASSSQTTAQFF. As DNA, the CDR3 is TGTGCCAGCAGTTCACAGACTACCGCGCAGTTCTTC.

The rearrangement links TRBV6-1 to TRBJ2-7; 10 nucleotides match TRBD1. The CDR3 extends over 15 amino acids. Germline V gene sequence: CDR1 MNHNS, CDR2 SASEGT. Trimming at V came to 6 bases and at J to 0 bases, leaving 5 bases not matched to a gene. The CDR3 spells CASSLTGGGSYEQYF. CDR3 in DNA: TGTGCCAGCAGCCTGACAGGGGGCGGCTCCTACGAGCAGTACTTC.

The rearrangement uses TRBV5-1 and TRBJ2-6, with TRBD1 matching over 7 bases. V lost 4 bases and J lost 3; bases outside the gene matches: 4. The CDR3 is 15 amino acids. Germline values: CDR1 SGHRS, CDR2 YFSETQ. CDR3 sequence: CASSLTGVGANVLTF. The CDR3 region has the DNA TGCGCCAGCAGCCTAACAGGGGTTGGGGCCAACGTCCTGACTTTC.